This T cell receptor beta chain is from a study of cytomegalovirus exposure and HLA in healthy donors. The CDR3 extends over 16 amino acids. Germline-derived CDR1 and CDR2 are LNHDA and SQIVND (reference sequence). V dropped 5 bases and J dropped 4 bases, with 18 bases sitting between them. Points from the study as a whole: The investigators catalogued 150 to 200 TCR beta chains as cytomegalovirus-associated. For most subjects, TCR beta sequences were reported to predict HLA-A and HLA-B alleles with accuracy.

On this clone itself: The antigen is unknown.

The PCR employed 60 Vbeta primers together with 13 Jbeta primers. Repertoires were generated with immunoSEQ multiplex PCR, while TCRdb's copy carries only in-frame clones and drops some. The sample has more than 200,000 clones; roughly 80% are singletons. The chain employs TRBV19 and TRBJ1-5, with D tentatively TRBD1 (6 bases). The sequence came from a man aged 40-50 years in good health and CMV-seropositive. Sequencing was done on a sample of PBMCs. DNA of the CDR3: TGTGCCAGTAGTTCCCTCCCGGGACAAAGGAATCAGCCCCAGCATTTT. Its protein product is CASSSLPGQRNQPQHF.